One and the same sample provided the 27 T cell receptor beta chains below, sequenced in a study of regulatory T cells in long-lasting Graves disease. Investigators prepared the TCR beta libraries by applying iRepertoire HTBI primers and Arm-PCR of CDR3 regions. TCRdb used MiXCR to reprocess the multiplex PCR reads, holding one entry per CDR3 protein. The data show some 220,000 distinct CDR3 sequences, with roughly 19% seen just once and about 11% held by the top ten. Indicated time point: newly diagnosed GD, antithyroid drugs for less than 3 months. Extracted PBMC RNA gave rise to the TCR library. These data were also filed under a second study, of T cells in Graves' hyperthyroidism and ophthalmopathy.

The input for sequencing was peripheral blood mononuclear cells (PBMCs), taken at new diagnosis, from a patient treated with antithyroid drugs. Every receptor here comes from a woman aged 30 to 39 with Graves disease.

In its sample, this clonotype was seen many times. V usage is TRBV29-1 and J usage is TRBJ1-2; a possible D gene is TRBD1 (5 bases). The CDR3 is made up of 14 amino acids. CDR1 is SQVTM, CDR2 ANQGSEA, per germline. V shed 5 bases and J shed 2 bases, with 15 bases lying between them. Here the CDR3 reads CSVRSGTPNYGYTF. The CDR3 DNA reads as TGCAGCGTTCGCAGTGGGACTCCAAACTATGGCTACACCTTC.

This clonotype was seen at least ten times. The chain employs TRBV2 and TRBJ2-2, with D tentatively TRBD2 (7 bases). CDR3 size: 16 residues. Germline CDR1 reads SNHLY; CDR2 reads FYNNEI. Trimming left V 5 bases short and J 1 base short, with 14 bases between. The CDR3 DNA is TGTGCCAGCAGTATATTAAGGGGGGGGAACACCGGGGAGCTGTTTTTT. Protein: CASSILRGGNTGELFF.

This clonotype came up many times. This rearrangement joins TRBV28 to TRBJ1-5; D not certain. Germline loops: CDR1 MDHEN, CDR2 SYDVKM. The CDR3 is 14 residues long. V was trimmed by 7 bases and J by 6 bases, leaving 16 bases between them. CDR3: CASTVARLGQPQHF. CDR3 DNA: TGTGCCAGCACCGTCGCCAGGTTAGGTCAGCCCCAGCATTTT.

This clonotype was counted ten times or more. The rearrangement uses TRBV6-5 and TRBJ2-3; 7 bases align to TRBD2. V gave up 0 bases and J gave up 1 base; unmatched junction bases: 1. The CDR3 totals 15 residues. Germline CDR1 is MNHEY and CDR2 is SVGAGI. The CDR3 here is CASSYSTSRTDTQYF. The CDR3 DNA follows: TGTGCCAGCAGTTACTCGACTAGCCGCACAGATACGCAGTATTTT.

This clonotype has just a few counts. CDR3 bases: TGTGCCAGTAGTATTGGCGGGATCAAGACCCAGTACTTC. This sequence encodes CASSIGGIKTQYF. The J gene is TRBJ2-5, the V gene TRBV19; D is perhaps TRBD2 (6 bases). The V end was cut by 3 bases, the J end by 6 bases, with 11 bases between. The CDR3 is made up of 13 amino acids. CDR1 is LNHDA and CDR2 is SQIVND in the germline V gene (reference sequence).

This clonotype showed up many times. The V gene is TRBV6-2 or TRBV6-3, the J gene TRBJ2-5, with no clear D. The germline V gene has CDR1 MNHEY and CDR2 SVGEGT. V was shortened by 6 bases and J by 2 bases, with 10 bases between the two germline ends. This CDR3 is built from 13 residues. The CDR3 bases are TGTGCCAGCAGCTCGAGTACGCAAGAGACCCAGTACTTC. Its translation: CASSSSTQETQYF.

The J gene is TRBJ1-6, the V gene TRBV2; 9 nucleotides line up with TRBD1. The CDR3 length is 16 residues. V was clipped by 9 bases and J by 0 bases; unmatched bases: 6. Germline values: CDR1 SNHLY, CDR2 FYNNEI. The CDR3 region has the DNA TGTGCCAGACGGACAGGGGCAAGCTCCTATAATTCACCCCTCCACTTT. Translation gives CARRTGASSYNSPLHF.

This clonotype was counted at least ten times. The V gene is TRBV20-1, the J gene TRBJ2-3; 10 bases match TRBD1. The CDR3 consists of 15 residues. V gave up 3 bases and J gave up 3 bases; unmatched junction bases: 6. The germline gives CDR1 DFQATT, CDR2 SNEGSKA (reference sequence). CDR3 DNA sequence: TGCAGTGCTAGTTTGACGGGACAGGGGACAGATACGCAGTATTTT. It yields the protein CSASLTGQGTDTQYF.

This clonotype was detected many times. The rearrangement joins TRBV2 to TRBJ2-2; D possibly corresponds to TRBD1 (6 bases). Germline V lookup: CDR1 SNHLY, CDR2 FYNNEI. Trimming pared 6 bases from V and 6 bases from J, leaving 11 bases between. The CDR3 has 13 residues. DNA for the CDR3: TGTGCCAGCAGCCCCGACAGGTCCGGGGAGCTGTTTTTT. Translated, it gives CASSPDRSGELFF.

The chain employs TRBV5-8 and TRBJ2-3; unclear D gene. Germline-derived CDR1 and CDR2 are SGHTS and YDEGEE. The CDR3 totals 13 residues. The V end lost 7 bases, the J end lost 5 bases, and 14 bases lay between the germline ends. As DNA, the CDR3 is TGTGCCAGCCCTAAATGGTGGGGAGATACGCAGTATTTT. As protein: CASPKWWGDTQYF.

V and J are TRBV2 and TRBJ1-4; no firm D call. Germline V gene data show CDR1 as SNHLY and CDR2 as FYNNEI. The CDR3 extends over 13 amino acids. Between the trimmed V and J ends, which lost 5 bases and 4 bases, there was a span of 8 bases. CDR3 coding DNA: TGTGCCAGCAGTCCCAAACTTAATGAAAAACTGTTTTTT. Its protein product is CASSPKLNEKLFF.

This clonotype was seen many times. The V call is TRBV5-1, the J call TRBJ2-1; 10 bases line up with TRBD2. V shed 6 bases, J shed 6 bases, and the junction held 12 bases outside the gene matches. Germline values: CDR1 SGHRS, CDR2 YFSETQ. This CDR3 spans 16 amino acids. The CDR3 nucleotides read TGCGCCAGCACCCGACCTGGACTAGCGGAGCCCAATGAGCAGTTCTTC. Translated: CASTRPGLAEPNEQFF.

This clonotype was counted a few times. A read error is likely here: a far larger clone is one base away. The V call is TRBV5-1, the J call TRBJ2-1, with D possibly being TRBD2 (5 bases). Germline CDR1 is SGHRS and CDR2 is YFSETQ. The V end was cut by 3 bases, the J end by 10 bases, with 14 bases between. The CDR3 covers 13 residues. This CDR3 is CASSWRVSGEQFF. The CDR3 bases are TGCGCCAGCAGCTGGCGGGTAAGCGGCGAGCAGTTCTTC.

This clonotype has at least ten counts. The gene calls are TRBV28 and TRBJ1-2; D is unclear. This CDR3 contains 10 residues. Germline loops: CDR1 MDHEN, CDR2 SYDVKM. The germline V and J ends were trimmed by 6 bases and 7 bases, with 6 bases remaining between them. The CDR3 protein is CASRLPGYTF. DNA of the CDR3: TGTGCCAGCAGGTTGCCTGGCTACACCTTC.

The rearrangement links TRBV20-1 to TRBJ2-1; TRBD2 matches at 12 bases. This CDR3 has 15 amino acids. The V segment lost 0 bases and the J segment 7 bases; nucleotides outside the gene matches: 4. Germline V gene sequence: CDR1 DFQATT, CDR2 SNEGSKA (reference sequence). CDR3 amino acids: CSARDALAGGNEQFF. The CDR3 DNA reads TGCAGTGCTAGAGATGCACTAGCGGGAGGAAATGAGCAGTTCTTC.

This clonotype was recorded at least ten times. V gene TRBV19 combines with J gene TRBJ2-1, with D perhaps matching TRBD2 (5 bases). The length of the CDR3 is 15 residues. Trimming shortened V by 1 base and J by 9 bases, and 16 bases separated the two germline ends. Germline values: CDR1 LNHDA, CDR2 SQIVND (reference sequence). CDR3 sequence (DNA): TGTGCCAGTAGTATAGTGAGAACGGGAATGGGTGAGCAGTTCTTC. It is translated as CASSIVRTGMGEQFF. The full variable domain, completed using reference TRBV19 and TRBJ2-1, is DGGITQSPKYLFRKEGQNVTLSCEQNLNHDAMYWYRQDPGQGLRLIYYSQIVNDFQKGDIAEGYSVSREKKESFPLTVTSAQKNPTAFYLCASSIVRTGMGEQFFGPGTRLTVL.

This clonotype was observed many times. The genes are TRBV10-2 and TRBJ2-7; 12 bases match TRBD1. The CDR3 has 15 residues. V dropped 2 bases and J dropped 6; count of bases not matched to a gene: 5. Per the germline V gene, CDR1 is WSHSY and CDR2 is SAAADI. The CDR3: CASSELRDRGREQYF. The CDR3 DNA reads TGCGCCAGCAGTGAGCTACGGGACAGGGGGCGCGAGCAGTACTTC.

There are many counts of this clonotype. The chain combines TRBV3-1 with TRBJ1-2; possible D gene TRBD1, 5 bases. The CDR3 sequence is 14 residues long. Trimming removed 4 bases at V and 4 bases at J, with 13 bases between. Germline values: CDR1 LGHDT, CDR2 YNNKEL (reference sequence). The CDR3 reads CASSLLTGFYGYTF. CDR3 nucleotide sequence: TGTGCCAGCAGCCTCCTAACAGGATTCTATGGCTACACCTTC. The whole variable domain, filled in from reference TRBV3-1 and TRBJ1-2, reads DTAVSQTPKYLVTQMGNDKSIKCEQNLGHDTMYWYKQDSKKFLKIMFSYNNKELIINETVPNRFSPKSPDKAHLNLHINSLELGDSAVYFCASSLLTGFYGYTFGSGTRLTVV.

This clonotype was counted ten times or more. The chain employs TRBV9 and TRBJ1-6; perhaps TRBD1 as D (5 bases). Germline V gene sequence: CDR1 SGDLS, CDR2 YYNGEE. V was shortened by 1 base and J by 6 bases, with 11 bases between the two germline ends. The CDR3 has 15 residues. The CDR3, as DNA: TGTGCCAGCAGCGTATCCGGGACGGTTAATTCACCCCTCCACTTT. Protein: CASSVSGTVNSPLHF. The full variable domain, in which reference TRBV9 and TRBJ1-6 provide the parts outside the CDR3, is DSGVTQTPKHLITATGQRVTLRCSPRSGDLSVYWYQQSLDQGLQFLIQYYNGEERAKGNILERFSAQQFPDLHSELNLSSLELGDSALYFCASSVSGTVNSPLHFGNGTRLTVT.

This clonotype was found many times. The chain uses TRBV7-8 and TRBJ1-1; D possibly corresponds to TRBD1 (5 bases). The CDR3 is made up of 15 amino acids. Germline CDR1 and CDR2: SGHVS and FQNEAQ. Trimming took 5 bases from V and 5 from J, leaving 18 bases between them. The CDR3 here is CASSPRSGLGTEAFF. The CDR3 coding sequence is TGTGCCAGCAGCCCCCGTTCGGGGCTTGGGACTGAAGCTTTCTTT.

This clonotype was detected many times. The CDR3 loop reads CASTRIGYGYTF. Here the CDR3 DNA reads TGTGCCAGCACCCGAATAGGCTATGGCTACACCTTC. This rearrangement joins TRBV28 to TRBJ1-2; no reliable D call. Looked up from germline, CDR1 is MDHEN and CDR2 is SYDVKM. CDR3 length: 12 residues. V lost 7 bases, J lost 4 bases, and 10 bases lay in between.

Many counts were recorded for this clonotype. V is TRBV18 and J is TRBJ1-4, with D perhaps TRBD1 (5 bases). V lost 5 bases and J lost 6, with 10 bases in between. The CDR3 consists of 13 residues. The V gene's germline CDR1 is KGHSH and CDR2 LQKENI. The CDR3 region has the DNA TGTGCCAGCTCAGGGGGAGTTGATGAAAAACTGTTTTTT. It codes for CASSGGVDEKLFF.

This clonotype appeared a single time. The V gene is TRBV2, the J gene TRBJ2-5, with TRBD2 matching over 13 bases. Germline V gene data show CDR1 as SNHLY and CDR2 as FYNNEI. The CDR3 is made up of 18 amino acids. After removal of 6 bases from V and 5 bases from J, the junction contained 15 bases not matched to a gene. The CDR3 DNA is TGTGCCAGCAGGGGTGGACTAGCGGGGGTTAAAGTATTGGAGACCCAGTACTTC. The encoded protein is CASRGGLAGVKVLETQYF.

A remark on this clonotype: With a far larger clone one base away, a read error is the likely cause. The V and J genes are TRBV28 and TRBJ2-5, with 12 bases matching TRBD1. TRBJ2-1 explains the end of the DNA better; the J call may be wrong. Germline V CDR1 and CDR2: MDHEN, SYDVKM. There are 15 residues in the CDR3. The CDR3 loop reads CASIPGDRGPGEQFF. CDR3 in DNA: TGTGCCAGCATCCCTGGGGACAGGGGGCCCGGTGAGCAGTTCTTC.

Ten or more counts support this clonotype. V is TRBV28 and J is TRBJ2-6; D is ambiguous. The CDR3 totals 15 residues. V was pared by 5 bases and J by 0 bases, with 8 bases between. Germline loops: CDR1 MDHEN, CDR2 SYDVKM. The chain's CDR3 is CASSPSSSGANVLTF. The DNA for the CDR3 is TGTGCCAGCAGTCCTTCGAGCTCTGGGGCCAACGTCCTGACTTTC. The complete variable domain, with remaining parts taken from reference TRBV28 and TRBJ2-6, reads DVKVTQSSRYLVKRTGEKVFLECVQDMDHENMFWYRQDPGLGLRLIYFSYDVKMKEKGDIPEGYSVSREKKERFSLILESASTNQTSMYLCASSPSSSGANVLTFGAGSRLTVL.

The table lists this clonotype with many counts. The V call is TRBV6-5, the J call TRBJ1-1, with 7 positions matching TRBD1. After removal of 2 bases from V and 6 bases from J, the junction contained 3 bases not matched to a gene. The germline CDR1 and CDR2 sequences are MNHEY and SVGAGI. The CDR3 is 13 residues long. Here the CDR3 reads CASSYRGLAEAFF. The CDR3 bases are TGTGCCAGCAGTTACAGGGGGCTGGCTGAAGCTTTCTTT.

This clonotype was detected ten times or more. The chain carries TRBV30 and TRBJ2-3; a weak D match, TRBD2 (6 bases). The CDR3 totals 15 residues. Germline V gene lookup returns CDR1 GTSNPN and CDR2 SVGIG (reference sequence). V shed 0 bases and J shed 0 bases, with 10 bases lying between them. The CDR3 reads CAWSVHGGSTDTQYF. The CDR3 bases are TGTGCCTGGAGTGTACACGGAGGGAGCACAGATACGCAGTATTTT.